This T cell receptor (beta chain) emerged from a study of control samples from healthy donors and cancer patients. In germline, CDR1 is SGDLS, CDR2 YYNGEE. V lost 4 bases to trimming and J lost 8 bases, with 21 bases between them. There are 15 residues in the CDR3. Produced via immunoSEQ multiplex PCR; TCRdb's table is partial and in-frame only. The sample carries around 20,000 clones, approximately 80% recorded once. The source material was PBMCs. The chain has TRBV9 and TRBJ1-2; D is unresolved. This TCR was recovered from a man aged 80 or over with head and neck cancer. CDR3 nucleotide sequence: TGTGCCAGCAGCACCCTTCTCCAAACCATGGGGGGCTACACCTTC. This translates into CASSTLLQTMGGYTF.